These T cell receptor beta chains were read from a single sample in a study of shared clonotypes between healthy human individuals. This table comes from immunoSEQ multiplex PCR, and its TCRdb copy is limited to in-frame clones, with some not included. The table shows about 1,900,000 clones, with about 95% occurring only once. Sample: naive CD8+ T cells sorted from blood. Every receptor here comes from a man between 18 and 29 years old in good health. Both conserved end residues are trimmed from each CDR3.

J: TRBJ1-5; V: TRBV2; CDR3: ACRDRGQLGNQPQH
J: TRBJ1-1; V: TRBV4-3; CDR3: ASSQDAAGGENTEAF
J: TRBJ1-1; V: TRBV5-4; CDR3: ASSFQGGYTEAF
J: TRBJ2-4; V: TRBV4-1; CDR3: ASSQEPLVGGIQY
J: TRBJ2-7; V: TRBV4-1; CDR3: ASSQDGGRRLDYEQY
J: TRBJ2-3; V: TRBV6-5; CDR3: ASSLGSSGIGDTQY
J: TRBJ2-2; V: TRBV7-9; CDR3: ASSWGDGAGELF
J: TRBJ1-5; V: TRBV18; CDR3: ASSPGQGADKFQPQH
J: TRBJ1-1; V: TRBV2; CDR3: ASSEGGGDTEAF
J: TRBJ1-4; V: TRBV6-5; CDR3: ASSTGTVTEKLF